A selection of T cell receptor beta chains follows, all from one sample in a study of shared clonotypes between healthy human individuals. Here immunoSEQ multiplex PCR was the method, and the copy in TCRdb shows in-frame clones only, minus some. The data show around 200,000 clones, approximately 92% seen once. The sample was naive CD4+ T cells sorted from blood. The receptors here all came from a young woman in good health. CDR3s include the opening cysteine and the closing phenylalanine or tryptophan.

j_call: TRBJ2-1
v_call: TRBV2
cdr3_aa: CASSVRALTSGSLYNEQFF

j_call: -
v_call: TRBV27
cdr3_aa: CASSLRGSAYEQYF

j_call: TRBJ1-2
v_call: TRBV5-4
cdr3_aa: CASSSTGGFYGYTF

j_call: TRBJ2-1
v_call: TRBV18
cdr3_aa: CASSPGEGPYNEQFF

j_call: TRBJ2-7
v_call: TRBV18
cdr3_aa: CASSPPGQGPDEQYF

j_call: TRBJ2-1
v_call: TRBV7-9
cdr3_aa: CASSLVGARSGEQFF

j_call: -
v_call: TRBV28
cdr3_aa: CASSDSSYEQYF

j_call: TRBJ2-3
v_call: TRBV4-1
cdr3_aa: CASSQAASGGITDTQYF

j_call: TRBJ2-7
v_call: TRBV25-1
cdr3_aa: CASSDSIKYEQYF

j_call: TRBJ2-5
v_call: TRBV4-1
cdr3_aa: CASSGPAGETQYF

j_call: TRBJ2-3
v_call: TRBV30
cdr3_aa: CAWSVQADTQYF

j_call: TRBJ1-5
v_call: TRBV5-5
cdr3_aa: CASSLAPGQGISNQPQHF

j_call: TRBJ2-2
v_call: TRBV18
cdr3_aa: CASFSPGQGPSSGELFF

j_call: TRBJ2-5
v_call: TRBV14
cdr3_aa: CASSRTRDRETQYF

j_call: TRBJ2-7
v_call: TRBV4-2
cdr3_aa: CASSQTGSGRYEQYF

j_call: TRBJ2-7
v_call: TRBV7-9
cdr3_aa: CASSSGQLEQYF

j_call: TRBJ2-1
v_call: TRBV18
cdr3_aa: CASSPRQGAGNEQFF

j_call: TRBJ2-7
v_call: TRBV11-3
cdr3_aa: CASSRTSGPYEQYF

j_call: -
v_call: TRBV2
cdr3_aa: CASSLQGYEQYF

j_call: TRBJ2-5
v_call: TRBV28
cdr3_aa: CASSLGTGVVKTQYF

j_call: TRBJ2-3
v_call: TRBV19
cdr3_aa: CASSPSTDTQYF

j_call: TRBJ2-7
v_call: TRBV10-1
cdr3_aa: CASSEGDMAYEQYF

j_call: TRBJ2-3
v_call: TRBV5-1
cdr3_aa: CASSPGTGWDTDTQYF

j_call: TRBJ1-3
v_call: TRBV13
cdr3_aa: CASSLDYRSSGNTIYF

j_call: TRBJ2-3
v_call: TRBV7-2
cdr3_aa: CASSLGTDTQYF

j_call: TRBJ2-7
v_call: TRBV6-1
cdr3_aa: CASSGQAESYEQYF

j_call: TRBJ1-1
v_call: TRBV5-1
cdr3_aa: CASSLVPGTNTEAFF

j_call: TRBJ1-5
v_call: TRBV23-1
cdr3_aa: CASSQLQGRNYQPQHF

j_call: TRBJ2-5
v_call: TRBV18
cdr3_aa: CASSPNDRREQYF

j_call: TRBJ1-1
v_call: TRBV29-1
cdr3_aa: CSVGQGKGSERVAGGTEAFF

j_call: TRBJ2-7
v_call: TRBV28
cdr3_aa: CASSPPYGGKTGTSGSYEQYF

j_call: TRBJ2-1
v_call: TRBV15
cdr3_aa: CATSQRRLTGNEQFF

j_call: TRBJ2-3
v_call: TRBV11-2
cdr3_aa: CASSSRGGGIADTQYF

j_call: TRBJ2-4
v_call: TRBV7-2
cdr3_aa: CASSLVVGGGNIQYF

j_call: TRBJ1-3
v_call: TRBV28
cdr3_aa: CASSRDRVFGNTIYF

j_call: TRBJ2-7
v_call: TRBV27
cdr3_aa: CASRSGQGAYEQYF

j_call: TRBJ1-1
v_call: TRBV28
cdr3_aa: CASSLESRRNTEAFF

j_call: TRBJ1-6
v_call: TRBV4-1
cdr3_aa: CASSQEKRNSPLHF

j_call: TRBJ1-5
v_call: TRBV7-8
cdr3_aa: CASSSDRGRLGNQPQHF

j_call: TRBJ2-7
v_call: TRBV10-3
cdr3_aa: CAISPPGGSEQYF

j_call: TRBJ2-1
v_call: TRBV5-1
cdr3_aa: CASSLQGSYNEQFF

j_call: TRBJ2-7
v_call: TRBV28
cdr3_aa: CASSLSSGDEQYF

j_call: TRBJ1-2
v_call: TRBV18
cdr3_aa: CASSRDILWGGYTF

j_call: TRBJ2-7
v_call: TRBV6-5
cdr3_aa: CASSTRGVEQYF

j_call: TRBJ1-5
v_call: TRBV4-2
cdr3_aa: CASSQDATGRPQHF

j_call: TRBJ1-1
v_call: TRBV5-1
cdr3_aa: CASSLNLNTEAFF

j_call: TRBJ1-1
v_call: TRBV7-9
cdr3_aa: CASSLAVTGMNTEAFF

j_call: TRBJ2-7
v_call: TRBV4-1
cdr3_aa: CASSQQPAGGSYEQYF

j_call: TRBJ2-1
v_call: TRBV6-6
cdr3_aa: CASSTDRGEQFF

j_call: TRBJ2-3
v_call: TRBV25-1
cdr3_aa: CASSEVRDRVSSTDTQYF

j_call: TRBJ2-7
v_call: TRBV5-1
cdr3_aa: CASTEQGNSYEQYF

j_call: TRBJ1-4
v_call: TRBV6-1
cdr3_aa: CASSEIGQVGGKLFF

j_call: TRBJ2-5
v_call: TRBV11-2
cdr3_aa: CASSLGSTGDRETQYF